This T cell receptor beta chain was identified during a study of radiotherapy plus CTLA-4 blockade in lung cancer. Study in general: The study recorded objective responses in around a sixth of patients and disease control in 31%.

Sequenced by immunoSEQ multiplex PCR; TCRdb stores in-frame clones only, minus some. In the table there are 25,000 to 35,000 clones, 75% to 90% of which are singletons. The V end was cut by 2 bases, the J end by 7 bases, with 13 bases between. CDR3 length: 14 amino acids. Per the germline V gene, CDR1 is SGHVS and CDR2 is FQNEAQ. In the case of this clone: The antigen is not known.

With ipilimumab providing CTLA-4 blockade, focal radiation was administered to patients who had chemo-refractory metastatic non-small-cell lung cancer. Regarding the study as a whole: TCR clones originating in tumors grew in number in blood after radiotherapy plus ipilimumab.

The material sequenced was peripheral blood, taken from a patient treated with radiotherapy plus ipilimumab. The V and J genes are TRBV7-8 and TRBJ2-3, with D tentatively TRBD2 (5 bases). The receptor's source is a human donor with non-small cell lung cancer that progressed on radiotherapy plus ipilimumab. CDR3 amino acids: CASSLTHERNTQYF. CDR3 nucleotide sequence: TGTGCCAGCAGCTTAACCCACGAGCGGAATACGCAGTATTTT.